This T cell receptor (beta chain) is drawn from a study of long-term antiretroviral therapy in people with HIV. At the level of the study: Initial samples were collected about a decade before the 2015 immediate-ART recommendation.

Before DNA extraction, roughly 1-11 million cryopreserved PBMC were held in the samples. This clone was seen a few times. Its matching antigen is unknown. CDR1 and CDR2 (germline): MNHEY, SMNVEV (reference sequence). CDR3 length: 16 residues. V lost 5 bases to trimming and J lost 2 bases; unmatched junction nucleotides: 10. Study findings and constraints: An increase in diversity followed ART, yet levels stayed below transplant donor controls. HIV repertoires spanned tighter CDR3 length ranges than controls did.

At the survey level, the v3.0 immunoSEQ assay was run. Repertoires were generated with immunoSEQ multiplex PCR, while TCRdb's copy carries only in-frame clones and drops some. The sample shows tens of thousands of clones, almost 85% of them seen only once. This specimen consisted of unsorted PBMCs, obtained roughly 3.5 years after starting antiretroviral therapy. The V call is TRBV27, the J call TRBJ2-7, with 9 bases identical to TRBD1. The receptor's source is a young man with HIV. In DNA form, the CDR3 reads TGTGCCAGCAGTCCCGGGACAGGGACATGGACCTACGAGCAGTACTTC. Amino acids: CASSPGTGTWTYEQYF.